The 14 T cell receptor beta chains presented below share a single source sample, sequenced in a study of CD8 T cells in Susac syndrome (dated 2019 in TCRdb). Library preparation used the immunoSEQ multiplex PCR assay. RNA was extracted using the RNeasy kit, and roughly 0.5 to 1 microgram was reverse transcribed with random hexamers. The raw public reads went through TCRdb reprocessing: fastp at Q25, MiXCR clone calling, in-frame beta chains kept. Each entry merges the rows of one CDR3 protein and shows their most common DNA and genes. The sample profile shows a few hundred thousand distinct CDR3 sequences; around 91% of them were found once. The ten largest clones take up around 0.18% of the sample. Sequencing was done on a sample of CD8+ T cells from PBMCs. These receptors all stem from a human donor with multiple sclerosis.

The chain has TRBV4-2 and TRBJ2-7; D is ambiguous. Deletions cut 0 bases from V and 6 bases from J, with 15 bases between. CDR3 length: 15 residues. The germline gives CDR1 LGHNA, CDR2 YNFKEQ. CDR3 coding DNA: TGTGCCAGCAGCCAAGATTACACCACCTACGCCGAGCAGTACTTC. Encoded protein: CASSQDYTTYAEQYF.

The chain joins TRBV12-3 or TRBV12-4 to TRBJ2-1, with TRBD2 identical over 9 bases. The J segment lost 2 bases and the V segment lost 3 bases, leaving 2 bases of the junction unmatched. There are 15 residues in the CDR3. CDR3 in DNA: TGTGCCAGCAGTTTTGGCGGGAGGGCCTACAATGAGCAGTTCTTC. Translating it yields CASSFGGRAYNEQFF.

This chain uses TRBV4-2 with TRBJ2-1; D unclear. V was shortened by 0 bases and J by 5 bases, with 11 bases between the two germline ends. The CDR3 totals 15 residues. Germline assignment: CDR1 LGHNA and CDR2 YNFKEQ. CDR3 in amino acids: CASSQESALNNEQFF. In DNA, the CDR3 is TGTGCCAGCAGCCAAGAGTCCGCCCTAAACAATGAGCAGTTCTTC.

The chain couples TRBV28 to TRBJ1-5, with D tentatively TRBD1 (6 bases). This CDR3 has 12 residues. V lost 2 bases and J 15 bases, leaving 14 bases between the germline ends. The germline CDR1 and CDR2 sequences are MDHEN and SYDVKM. CDR3 sequence reads: CASSLDLGASHF. In DNA form, the CDR3 reads TGTGCCAGCAGTTTAGATCTGGGGGCCTCGCATTTT.

V gene TRBV14 combines with J gene TRBJ1-2, with 7 positions matching TRBD1. Germline V gene data show CDR1 as SGHDN and CDR2 as FVKESK. Trimming took 3 bases from V and 4 from J; bases not matched to a gene: 8. The CDR3 runs to 15 residues. The CDR3 DNA reads as TGTGCCAGCAGCCAGGGGACAGTGGCGGGCTATGGCTACACCTTC. The encoded protein is CASSQGTVAGYGYTF.

The rearrangement links TRBV29-1 to TRBJ2-1, with 12 bases matching TRBD1. Germline V gene sequence: CDR1 SQVTM, CDR2 ANQGSEA. The junction had 6 bases not matched to a gene; V was cut back by 2 bases and J by 7 bases. The CDR3 runs 15 residues. CDR3 loop: CSVEYRDRGPNEQFF. The CDR3 coding sequence is TGCAGCGTTGAATACCGGGACAGGGGGCCGAATGAGCAGTTCTTC.

The chain recombines TRBV25-1 with TRBJ2-5, with a weak D call TRBD1 (6 bases). This CDR3 contains 16 residues. Germline V gives CDR1 MGHDK, CDR2 SYGVNS. V lost 5 bases to trimming and J lost 4 bases, with 20 bases between them. The CDR3 spells CASSPWGQDRGETQYF. Here the CDR3 DNA reads TGTGCCAGCAGTCCCTGGGGGCAGGACCGGGGAGAGACCCAGTACTTC.

The V gene is TRBV5-8, the J gene TRBJ2-7; 11 nucleotides line up with TRBD2. The CDR3 is 17 amino acids. The germline V gene encodes CDR1 SGHTS and CDR2 YDEGEE. V shed 4 bases and J 9 bases; nucleotides not matched to a gene: 18. CDR3 residues: CASSRRPNTLAGGGQYF. Written as DNA, the CDR3 is TGTGCCAGCAGCCGACGACCAAATACCCTAGCGGGAGGAGGGCAGTACTTC.

This chain joins TRBV6-2 or TRBV6-3 and TRBJ1-1; D unclear. The CDR3 has 13 amino acids. Trimming took 5 bases from V and 0 from J, leaving 7 bases between them. The germline V gene has CDR1 MNHEY and CDR2 SVGEGT. The CDR3 DNA follows: TGTGCCAGCAGTCCCCTCCTGAACACTGAAGCTTTCTTT. This gives the protein CASSPLLNTEAFF.

The chain links TRBV6-2 or TRBV6-3 to TRBJ2-5; 9 bases are a match to TRBD2. Trimming cost V 5 bases and J 2 bases; bases outside gene matches: 9. Germline lookup yields CDR1 MNHEY and CDR2 SVGEGT. This CDR3 comprises 16 residues. In DNA form, the CDR3 reads TGTGCCAGCAGTCACTATAGCGGGGGAGGTCAAGAGACCCAGTACTTC. Translation: CASSHYSGGGQETQYF.

The chain links TRBV20-1 to TRBJ2-5, with 7 bases matching TRBD2. J was trimmed by 2 bases and V by 5 bases; bases with no gene match: 14. Per the germline V gene, CDR1 is DFQATT and CDR2 is SNEGSKA (reference sequence). CDR3 length: 16 residues. Here the CDR3 DNA reads TGCAGTGCTGGGGGAGGGATCCCGGTGGTACAAGAGACCCAGTACTTC. Translated, it gives CSAGGGIPVVQETQYF.

The CDR3 DNA is TGTGCCAGCAGCCCAGTGGCTAGCGGAGGGGTTGAGCAGTTCTTC. Protein product: CASSPVASGGVEQFF. The rearrangement links TRBV13 to TRBJ2-1, with 7 bases identical to TRBD2. The CDR3 has 15 amino acids. J gave up 9 bases and V 5 bases, and 13 bases lay outside the gene matches. Germline CDR1 PRHDT, CDR2 FYEKMQ (reference sequence). The complete variable domain, with remaining parts taken from reference TRBV13 and TRBJ2-1, reads AAGVIQSPRHLIKEKRETATLKCYPIPRHDTVYWYQQGPGQDPQFLISFYEKMQSDKGSIPDRFSAQQFSDYHSELNMSSLELGDSALYFCASSPVASGGVEQFFGPGTRLTVL.

DNA for the CDR3: TGTGCCAGCAGCCCCGATCGGGGGCAAAAGCAGTTCTTC. It translates to CASSPDRGQKQFF. The gene calls are TRBV7-8 and TRBJ2-1; D is perhaps TRBD1 or TRBD2 (6 bases each). Trimming took off 5 bases at V and 11 bases at J, with 16 bases between the two ends. This CDR3 has 13 amino acids. Germline V gives CDR1 SGHVS, CDR2 FQNEAQ. The full variable domain, rest sourced from reference TRBV7-8 and TRBJ2-1, is GAGVSQSPRYKVAKRGQDVALRCDPISGHVSLFWYQQALGQGPEFLTYFQNEAQLDKSGLPSDRFFAERPEGSVSTLKIQRTQQEDSAVYLCASSPDRGQKQFFGPGTRLTVL.

J is TRBJ1-1 and V is TRBV4-3; no clear D gene. Germline CDR1 and CDR2: LGHNA and YSLEER. V dropped 0 bases and J dropped 0 bases, with 11 bases sitting between them. The CDR3 has 16 amino acids. As DNA, the CDR3 is TGCGCCAGCAGCCAAGATCCAGACGCCCTGAACACTGAAGCTTTCTTT. It codes for CASSQDPDALNTEAFF.